Listed here are 5 T cell receptor beta chains from one sample, sequenced in a study of cytomegalovirus exposure and HLA in healthy donors. 60 Vbeta and 13 Jbeta primers were used in PCR. Sequencing used immunoSEQ multiplex PCR; TCRdb keeps in-frame clones, though not all of them. The table records about 140,000 clones, around 80% of them present only once. The sample consisted of PBMCs. These receptors were obtained from a man aged 30 to 45 in good health and CMV-seronegative.

The genes are TRBV5-6 and TRBJ1-2; D perhaps matches TRBD1 (5 bases). The germline V gene encodes CDR1 SGHDT and CDR2 YYEEEE. There are 16 residues in the CDR3. V lost 5 bases, J lost 0 bases, and 17 bases lay in between. The CDR3 region is CASSRPGSPSNYGYTF. The CDR3 nucleotides are TGTGCCAGCAGTAGACCAGGGTCCCCGTCTAACTATGGCTACACCTTC. Filled out from reference TRBV5-6 and TRBJ1-2, the complete variable domain reads DAGVTQSPTHLIKTRGQQVTLRCSPKSGHDTVSWYQQALGQGPQFIFQYYEEEERQRGNFPDRFSGHQFPNYSSELNVNALLLGDSALYLCASSRPGSPSNYGYTFGSGTRLTVV.

This chain uses TRBV6-1 with TRBJ2-3; D unclear. Trimming shortened V by 4 bases and J by 0 bases, and 8 bases separated the two germline ends. Germline V lookup: CDR1 MNHNS, CDR2 SASEGT. This CDR3 spans 14 amino acids. CDR3 sequence reads: CASSVLGSTDTQYF. The CDR3 nucleotides read TGTGCCAGCAGTGTTCTAGGAAGCACAGATACGCAGTATTTT.

The chain employs TRBV28 and TRBJ1-2; D gene uncertain. Germline V CDR1 and CDR2: MDHEN, SYDVKM. This CDR3 is built from 12 residues. Trimming pared 2 bases from V and 7 bases from J, leaving 8 bases between. The CDR3 nucleotides are TGTGCCAGCAGTTTAGGGCCCTCTGGCTACACCTTC. Its translation: CASSLGPSGYTF.

This clone was observed a few times. The V call is TRBV7-7, the J call TRBJ1-1; 7 bases map to TRBD1. This CDR3 has 11 amino acids. V was clipped by 11 bases and J by 3 bases; unmatched bases: 3. Germline CDR1 SSHAT, CDR2 FNYEAQ (reference sequence). The CDR3 region has the DNA TGTGCCGCGACAGGGTACACTGAAGCTTTCTTT. Its translation: CAATGYTEAFF.

The V and J genes are TRBV5-1 and TRBJ2-5; TRBD1 matches at 8 bases. J gave up 5 bases and V 4 bases, and 10 bases lay outside the gene matches. Germline V gene data show CDR1 as SGHRS and CDR2 as YFSETQ. CDR3 length: 15 amino acids. The CDR3, as DNA: TGCGCCAGCAGCAACCCGGCAGGGGGCGGTGAGACCCAGTACTTC. It specifies CASSNPAGGGETQYF. The full variable domain, its missing parts supplied by reference TRBV5-1 and TRBJ2-5, is KAGVTQTPRYLIKTRGQQVTLSCSPISGHRSVSWYQQTPGQGLQFLFEYFSETQRNKGNFPGRFSGRQFSNSRSEMNVSTLELGDSALYLCASSNPAGGGETQYFGPGTRLLVL.